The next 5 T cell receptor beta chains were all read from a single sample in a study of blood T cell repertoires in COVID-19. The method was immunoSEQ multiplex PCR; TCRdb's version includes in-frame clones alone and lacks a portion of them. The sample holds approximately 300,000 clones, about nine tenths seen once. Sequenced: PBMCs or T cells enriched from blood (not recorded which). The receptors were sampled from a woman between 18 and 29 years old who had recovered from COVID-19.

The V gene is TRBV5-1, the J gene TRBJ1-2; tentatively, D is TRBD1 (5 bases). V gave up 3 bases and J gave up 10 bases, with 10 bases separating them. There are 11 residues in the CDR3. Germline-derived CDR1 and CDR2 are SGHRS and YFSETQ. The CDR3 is CASSSGAHYTF. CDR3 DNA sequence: TGCGCCAGCAGCTCTGGGGCACACTACACCTTC. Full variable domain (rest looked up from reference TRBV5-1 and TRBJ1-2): KAGVTQTPRYLIKTRGQQVTLSCSPISGHRSVSWYQQTPGQGLQFLFEYFSETQRNKGNFPGRFSGRQFSNSRSEMNVSTLELGDSALYLCASSSGAHYTFGSGTRLTVV.

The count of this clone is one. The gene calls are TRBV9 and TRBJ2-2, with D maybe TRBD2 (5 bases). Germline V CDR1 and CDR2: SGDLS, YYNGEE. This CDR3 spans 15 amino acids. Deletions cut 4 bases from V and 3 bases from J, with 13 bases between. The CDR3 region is CASSILPEDTGELFF. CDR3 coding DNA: TGTGCCAGCAGCATACTACCGGAGGACACCGGGGAGCTGTTTTTT.

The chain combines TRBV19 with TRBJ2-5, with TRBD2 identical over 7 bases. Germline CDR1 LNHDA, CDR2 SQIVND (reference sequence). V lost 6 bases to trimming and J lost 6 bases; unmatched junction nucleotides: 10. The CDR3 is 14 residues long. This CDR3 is CASSPPLGGQTQYF. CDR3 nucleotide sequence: TGTGCCAGTAGCCCCCCGTTGGGAGGGCAGACCCAGTACTTC.

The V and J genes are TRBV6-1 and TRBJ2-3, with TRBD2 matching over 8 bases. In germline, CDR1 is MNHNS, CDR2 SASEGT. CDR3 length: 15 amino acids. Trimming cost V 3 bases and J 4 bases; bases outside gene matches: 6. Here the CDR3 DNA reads TGTGCCAGCAGTGACGGGACTAGGGAGGCAGATACGCAGTATTTT. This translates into CASSDGTREADTQYF.

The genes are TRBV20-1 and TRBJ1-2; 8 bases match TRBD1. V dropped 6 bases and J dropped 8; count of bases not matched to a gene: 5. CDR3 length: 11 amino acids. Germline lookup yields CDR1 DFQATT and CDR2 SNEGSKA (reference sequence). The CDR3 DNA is TGCAGTGCCGCTAGGACAGGGGGCTACACCTTC. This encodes CSAARTGGYTF.